These 8 T cell receptor beta chains were sequenced from one sample in a study of tumor-infiltrating lymphocytes in oesophageal squamous cell carcinoma. A single record per CDR3 protein comes from TCRdb applying MiXCR to the PCR reads. This sample has approximately 12,000 distinct CDR3 sequences, with 50% to 60% found just once. The sample consisted of esophageal tumor tissue. The receptors were sampled from a male donor with esophageal squamous cell carcinoma.

The chain has TRBV7-3 and TRBJ2-3; tentatively, D is TRBD2 (7 bases). The closer fit of TRBJ2-7 to the DNA end suggests the J call may be wrong. CDR3 length: 14 amino acids. Germline V gene sequence: CDR1 SGHTA, CDR2 FQGTGA. The CDR3 protein is CASSKQGGPYEQYF. The DNA of the CDR3 is TGTGCCAGCAGCAAACAGGGAGGGCCCTACGAGCAGTACTTC.

The chain employs TRBV7-4 and TRBJ2-3; 9 bases match TRBD2. With the DNA end fitting TRBJ2-7 better, the J assignment may be wrong. Germline CDR1 and CDR2: SGHVT and SQSDAQ. The CDR3 sequence is 15 residues long. CDR3 sequence: CASSSQLAGTDTQYF. In DNA form, the CDR3 reads TGTGCCAGCAGCTCCCAACTAGCGGGCACAGATACGCAGTACTTC.

The table lists this clonotype with a few counts. The rearrangement links TRBV28 to TRBJ2-1, with 11 positions matching TRBD2. The DNA end is a closer match to TRBJ2-5, so the J assignment may be wrong. The CDR3 totals 16 residues. The germline gives CDR1 MDHEN, CDR2 SYDVKM. The CDR3 DNA reads as TGTGCCAGCAGTTCACGACTAGCGGGGACCCAAGAGACCCAGTACTTC. Amino acids: CASSSRLAGTQETQYF.

DNA for the CDR3: TGTGCCAGCAGTTACGTGTGGGGGGGGAACTATGGCTACACCTTC. This gives the protein CASSYVWGGNYGYTF. The chain has TRBV6-6 and TRBJ2-1; perhaps TRBD1 as D (5 bases). The DNA end lines up better with TRBJ1-2; the J call may be wrong. Germline assignment: CDR1 MNHNY and CDR2 SVGAGI (reference sequence). There are 15 residues in the CDR3.

This chain uses TRBV6-2 or TRBV6-3 with TRBJ2-1; D is possibly TRBD1 (5 bases). With the DNA end fitting TRBJ2-7 better, the J assignment may be wrong. The germline V gene has CDR1 MNHEY and CDR2 SVGEGT. The CDR3 spans 14 residues. The CDR3, as DNA: TGTGCCAGCAGGGCGAAGGGGCCTCCCAACGAGCAGTACTTC. Amino acids: CASRAKGPPNEQYF.

V usage is TRBV7-6 and J usage is TRBJ2-4; TRBD2 might be the D (5 bases). Trimming pared 1 base from V and 3 bases from J, leaving 7 bases between. CDR3 length: 14 residues. Germline assignment: CDR1 SGHVS and CDR2 FNYEAQ. The DNA of the CDR3 is TGTGCCAGCAGCTTAGACGCGGGCAAAAACATTCAGTACTTC. Its protein is CASSLDAGKNIQYF.

The rearrangement uses TRBV6-9 and TRBJ2-7; D may be TRBD2 (5 bases). The CDR3 contains 13 residues. Germline V lookup: CDR1 MNHGY, CDR2 SVAAGI. The V gene lost 6 bases and the J gene lost 1 base, with 10 bases spanning the gap. The CDR3 here is CASRGSGSYEQYF. CDR3 DNA: TGTGCCAGCAGGGGGAGTGGGTCCTACGAGCAGTACTTC.

This rearrangement joins TRBV7-3 to TRBJ1-1; D call uncertain. The CDR3 is 13 residues long. The germline V gene encodes CDR1 SGHTA and CDR2 FQGTGA. The germline V and J ends were trimmed by 5 bases and 6 bases, with 13 bases remaining between them. The CDR3 region has the DNA TGTGCCAGCAGCCCGCCTTTAAAGTCTGAAGCTTTCTTT. Amino acids: CASSPPLKSEAFF.